The sequence of this TCR beta chain was determined in a study of identical twins (dated by TCRdb to 2016 to 2017). For context, the study as a whole: To test whether fetal clonotypes persist, the study used deep sequencing on TCR alpha and beta repertoires from monozygotic twins, unrelated adults of various ages, and cord blood. To rule out contamination, replicate twin experiments were performed at different times with different library preparation protocols. Results the study describes overall, beyond this receptor: In monozygotic twins, recombination models systematically underestimated out-of-frame TCR alpha sharing, but the models matched the sharing seen between unrelated individuals. Compared with coincidental sharing between unrelated individuals, an excess of low generation-probability sequences was observed among out-of-frame TCR alpha sequences shared between twins. Fewer insertions were carried by abundant cord blood beta clonotypes, a similar but weaker trend appeared in young adult naive repertoires, and no such trend appeared in memory repertoires. The excess sharing between twins in beta out-of-frame sequences was weaker because fewer shared sequences reduced the signal-to-noise ratio. Invariant T cells such as MAIT and iNKT could partly confound zero-insertion analyses, though diverse VJ usage argued against this for most clonotypes. Conclusions relied on cross-sectional statistical analysis, since the same donors could not be followed over many years.

Per the germline V gene (reference sequence), LGHDT is the CDR1 and YNNKEL is the CDR2. There are 16 amino acids in the CDR3, from cysteine to phenylalanine inclusive. Of all the DNA, just the CDR3 is kept, 48 bases in frame from base 1. At the junction V is shortened by 0 bases and J by 7 bases, with 16 bases in between. Only healthy Caucasian donors were included. Miltenyi CD45RO+ enrichment and human naive T-cell isolation kits were used to isolate memory (CD45RO+) and naive T cells from PBMC. Receptor libraries were prepared by 5' RACE. Instrument on record: Illumina HiSeq 2000. A universal primer binding site was added through template switching, and the final cDNA carried a unique molecular identifier so that TCR cDNA molecules could be counted accurately. First-strand cDNA for TCR alpha and beta chains was synthesized from specific primers in the conserved constant-segment region. To control for contamination, every cDNA library carried two barcodes: a SMART-Mk sample barcode plus Illumina barcodes. TruSeq adapter sequences, together with Illumina sample barcodes, were added in two successive PCR steps. Sequencing of the TCR alpha and beta cDNA libraries was done on the Illumina HiSeq platform using custom primers. The published analysis was carried out like this. MiGEC processed the raw reads to extract unique molecular identifiers, while MiXCR was used to determine the CDR3 positions. Recombination models were inferred per individual with the repgenHMM and IGoR tools using an EM algorithm. The analysis of shared clonotypes was done with the tcR package in R, with sharing normalized by the product of cloneset sizes. To study raw recombination without the effects of thymic and clonal selection, out-of-frame nonproductive sequences were analyzed. The public reads were run again by TCRdb, first through fastp at Q25 and then through MiXCR, and only productive beta chains were kept. Entries are consolidated by CDR3 protein sequence, retaining the most common genes and DNA. For this entry, the V and J calls and clone size follow TCRdb and not the study's own pipeline. For this sample the table gives some 96,000 distinct CDR3 sequences, of which about 5.6% were detected only once. The ten top clones hold less than 15% of the sample.

This clonotype was counted at least ten times. What antigen it recognizes has not been identified. Base qualities are not at hand, and no much larger clone is one base apart. Sequenced: memory T cells sorted from blood. In the paper's terms, the cell subset or site label means: CD45RO+ enriched T cells. The chain joins TRBV3-1 to TRBJ2-1; the D region possibly corresponds to TRBD1 (6 bases align). The clonotype was recovered from a woman between 50 and 59 years old in good health. The CDR3 protein is CASSQEGPGALNEQFF. The sequence in DNA is TGTGCCAGCAGCCAAGAGGGGCCAGGGGCTTTGAATGAGCAGTTCTTC.